The sequence of this TCR beta chain was determined in a study of CD8 T cells in Susac syndrome. Random hexamers were used to reverse transcribe an amount of roughly 0.5 to 1 ug RNA. TCRdb re-derived calls from the immunoSEQ multiplex PCR reads in MiXCR, one entry per CDR3 protein. The sample yields 150,000 to 200,000 distinct CDR3 sequences, about 94% seen once. Germline V gene lookup returns CDR1 MNHEY and CDR2 SVGAGI. V gave up 6 bases and J gave up 5 bases, with 10 bases separating them. This CDR3 has 12 residues. The table lists this clonotype with a few counts. The receptor was derived from a human donor with Susac syndrome. Sequenced: CD4+ T cells from PBMCs. The chain links TRBV6-5 to TRBJ1-2; a weak D match, TRBD1 (5 bases). CDR3 nucleotide sequence: TGTGCCAGCAGCCCTCAGGGTTATGGCTACACCTTC. It codes for CASSPQGYGYTF.